The source of this T cell receptor (beta chain) is a study of spatial heterogeneity in lung cancer (dated by TCRdb to between 2017 and 2020). Background on the whole study: More beta-chain than alpha-chain transcripts were consistently detected, likely reflecting higher beta-chain transcript abundance. In the raw uncorrected reads, each unique combination of TCR and UMI appeared more than ten times on average. In non-small cell lung cancer, the study made a quantitative comparison of TCR alpha and beta repertoires among multiple tumor regions, matched nontumor lung and blood. Nonsynonymous mutation counts, determined by whole-exome sequencing of tumor tissue, were related to TCR repertoire features. At surgery, both alpha and beta chains were TCR-sequenced in some 220 tumor regions, about 61 matched nontumor lung samples and 56 PBMC samples.

According to the study, the label for this sample's time point signals: sample taken at primary tumor resection. Without any cell sorting, TCR sequencing was performed on whole RNA extracted either from tumor and nontumor lung tissue or from cryopreserved PBMC samples. Donors were approximately 72 patients with early-stage, untreated non-small cell lung cancer from the lung TRACERx cohort. Only patients for whom sufficient RNA was available from at least two tumor regions were selected for TCR sequencing. Points the paper makes about the study in general: Ubiquitous expanded tumor TCRs showed up in blood more often at tumor resection than at routine follow-up. Confirming at a functional level the hypothesis that regional TCRs recognize regional mutations was considered to require additional single-cell paired TCR alpha and beta sequencing.

This clonotype is described as large (0.1 to 1%). The antigen it recognizes is unknown. No clone much larger than this one lies a single base away; base qualities are absent. According to the germline V gene, CDR1 reads SQVTM and CDR2 reads ANQGSEA. From its cysteine to its phenylalanine, the CDR3 spans 13 amino acids. Of the read, only the CDR3 DNA is kept; its 39 bases are in frame from base 1. V lost 4 bases and J lost 4 bases; the stretch between them is 14 bases long. Libraries were prepared through 5' RACE. Sequencing used a NextSeq 500. To allow correction of PCR and sequencing errors, the TCR library protocol tagged every TCR cDNA molecule with a unique molecular identifier. As for the original processing: Decombinator tools were used for TCR identification, UMI-based error correction and CDR3 extraction. TCRs above a frequency of 2 per 1,000, corresponding to the top 1% of the tumor frequency distribution, were defined as expanded. Rényi diversity was computed with the R vegan package after subsampling each repertoire 100 times to 5,000 TCRs. To build CDR3 similarity networks, amino acid triplet string-kernel similarity was used, and CDR3s were connected when their pairwise similarity was above 0.82. The public reads were reanalyzed by TCRdb: fastp trimming at Q25, MiXCR alignment, in-frame beta chains only. A single entry per CDR3 protein holds the most common genes and DNA from its merged rows. The V and J calls here are based on TCRdb, not the publication. This sample holds tens of thousands of distinct CDR3 sequences; 5.2% were observed only once. Around 28% of the sample belongs to the ten largest clones.

The V gene is TRBV29-1 and the J gene is TRBJ2-7, and TRBD2 may be the D gene, going by 5 matching bases. The source material was PBMCs, sampled at surgery. This receptor was taken from a female donor with early-stage non-small cell lung cancer. The sequenced DNA: TGCAGCGTTGTAGAGGGAGTGGGTTACGAGCAGTACTTC. Translated, this is CSVVEGVGYEQYF.